This T cell receptor (beta chain) was recorded in a study of beta chain features in type 1 diabetes. Findings and caveats of the study: VDJ junctions sequenced from type 1 diabetes patients showed fewer insertions and more deletions.

Averaging approximately 0.11 L, one heparinised blood draw was given by each donor. This clone was seen a few times. Its antigen remains unidentified. V shed 4 bases, J shed 3 bases, and the junction held 2 bases outside the gene matches. This CDR3 region has 14 residues. Per germline, CDR1 SGHDN and CDR2 FVKESK. Expressed TCRB transcripts got sequenced, as all isolated RNA was reverse transcribed. Measured with immunoSEQ multiplex PCR; TCRdb has only the in-frame clones, and not every one. Found here are 900,000 or so clones, roughly 15% of them singletons; the top ten hold 0.023%. This chain links TRBV14 with TRBJ2-1, with TRBD1 matching over 8 bases. The sequenced material came from naive CD4+ T cells from blood. The sequence derives from a woman between 18 and 29 years old in good health. This CDR3 is CASSPRGLYNEQFF. CDR3 nucleotides: TGTGCCAGCAGCCCCAGGGGGCTCTACAATGAGCAGTTCTTC.